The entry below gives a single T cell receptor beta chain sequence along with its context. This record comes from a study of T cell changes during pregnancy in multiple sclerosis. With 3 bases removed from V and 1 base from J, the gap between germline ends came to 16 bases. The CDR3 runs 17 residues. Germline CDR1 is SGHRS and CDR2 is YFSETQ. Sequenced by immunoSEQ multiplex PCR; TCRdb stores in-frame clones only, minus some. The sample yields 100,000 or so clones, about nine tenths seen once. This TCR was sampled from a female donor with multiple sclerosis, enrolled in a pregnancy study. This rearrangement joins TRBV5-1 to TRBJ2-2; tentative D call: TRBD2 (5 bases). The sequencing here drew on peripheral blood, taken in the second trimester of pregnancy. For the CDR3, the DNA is TGCGCCAGCAGCTCCGGACTCGTCCGAGGGAACACCGGGGAGCTGTTTTTT. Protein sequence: CASSSGLVRGNTGELFF.